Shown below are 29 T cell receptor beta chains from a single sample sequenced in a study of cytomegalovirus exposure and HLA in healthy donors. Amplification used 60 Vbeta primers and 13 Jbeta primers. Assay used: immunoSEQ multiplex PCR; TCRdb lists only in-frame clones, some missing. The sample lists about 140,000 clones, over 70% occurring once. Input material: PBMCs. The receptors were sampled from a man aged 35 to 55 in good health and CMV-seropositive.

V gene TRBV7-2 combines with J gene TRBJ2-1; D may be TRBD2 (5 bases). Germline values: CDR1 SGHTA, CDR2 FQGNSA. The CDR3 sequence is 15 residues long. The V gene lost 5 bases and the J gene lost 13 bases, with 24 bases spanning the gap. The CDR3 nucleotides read TGTGCCAGCAGCCCGAACCTGAGGAGGACTGAAATCCAGTTCTTC. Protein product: CASSPNLRRTEIQFF.

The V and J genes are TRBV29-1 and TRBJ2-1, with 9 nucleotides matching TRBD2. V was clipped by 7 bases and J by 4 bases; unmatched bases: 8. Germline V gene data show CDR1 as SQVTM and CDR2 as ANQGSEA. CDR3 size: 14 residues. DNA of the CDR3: TGCAGCGCCGATGGAGCGGGAGGTTACAATGAGCAGTTCTTC. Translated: CSADGAGGYNEQFF.

CDR3 coding DNA: TGTGCCAGCAGTCTCGGGACAGCAACTAATGAAAAACTGTTTTTT. Amino acids: CASSLGTATNEKLFF. V usage is TRBV6-5 and J usage is TRBJ1-4, with 7 bases identical to TRBD1. With 5 bases clipped from V and 0 bases from J, the junction kept 3 bases outside the gene matches. There are 15 residues in the CDR3. The germline V gene has CDR1 MNHEY and CDR2 SVGAGI.

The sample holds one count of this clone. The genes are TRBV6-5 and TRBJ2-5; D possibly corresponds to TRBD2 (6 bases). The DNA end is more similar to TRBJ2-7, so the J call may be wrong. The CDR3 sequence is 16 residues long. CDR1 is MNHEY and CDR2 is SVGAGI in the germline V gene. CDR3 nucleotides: TGTGCCAGCAGTTACTCGCGGGACGGCCAATCCTACGAGCAGTACTTC. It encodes CASSYSRDGQSYEQYF.

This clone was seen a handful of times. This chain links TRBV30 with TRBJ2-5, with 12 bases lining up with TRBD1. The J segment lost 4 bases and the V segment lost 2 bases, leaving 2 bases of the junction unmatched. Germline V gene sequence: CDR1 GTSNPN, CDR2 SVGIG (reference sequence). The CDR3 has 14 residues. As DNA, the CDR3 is TGTGCCTGGAGTTCGGGACAGGGGGCAGAGACCCAGTACTTC. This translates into CAWSSGQGAETQYF.

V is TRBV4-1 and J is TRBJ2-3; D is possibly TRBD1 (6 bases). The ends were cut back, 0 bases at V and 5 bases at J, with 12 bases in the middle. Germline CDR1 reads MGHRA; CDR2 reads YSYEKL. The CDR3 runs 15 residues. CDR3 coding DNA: TGCGCCAGCAGCCAAGATTCCAGGGGTAGAGATACGCAGTATTTT. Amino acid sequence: CASSQDSRGRDTQYF.

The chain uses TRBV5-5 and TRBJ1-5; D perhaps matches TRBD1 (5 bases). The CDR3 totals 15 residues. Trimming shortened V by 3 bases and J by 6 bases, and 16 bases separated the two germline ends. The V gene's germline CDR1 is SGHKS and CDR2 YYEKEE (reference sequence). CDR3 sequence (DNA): TGTGCCAGCAGCTCCCTGGTACCCCAGGGTCAGCCCCAGCATTTT. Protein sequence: CASSSLVPQGQPQHF.

Here the CDR3 reads CASSVYGGLNTEAFF. In DNA, the CDR3 is TGTGCCAGCAGTGTTTATGGAGGACTGAACACTGAAGCTTTCTTT. This chain joins TRBV25-1 and TRBJ1-1; no clear D. Germline assignment: CDR1 MGHDK and CDR2 SYGVNS. This CDR3 is built from 15 residues. V lost 4 bases and J lost 0, with 12 bases in between.

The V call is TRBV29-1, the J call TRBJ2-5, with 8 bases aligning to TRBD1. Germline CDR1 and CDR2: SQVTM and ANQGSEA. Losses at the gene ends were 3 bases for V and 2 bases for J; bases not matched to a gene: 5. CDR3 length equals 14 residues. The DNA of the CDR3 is TGCAGCGTTGATCGCTACAGGGGGCAAGAGACCCAGTACTTC. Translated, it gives CSVDRYRGQETQYF.

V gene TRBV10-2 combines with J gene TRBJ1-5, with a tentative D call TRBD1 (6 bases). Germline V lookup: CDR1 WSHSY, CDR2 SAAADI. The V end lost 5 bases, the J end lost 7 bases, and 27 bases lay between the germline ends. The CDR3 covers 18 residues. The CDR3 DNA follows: TGCGCCAGCAGTCCGGGACAAACCACCGGGGTCTTTTGGCAGCCCCAGCATTTT. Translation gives CASSPGQTTGVFWQPQHF.

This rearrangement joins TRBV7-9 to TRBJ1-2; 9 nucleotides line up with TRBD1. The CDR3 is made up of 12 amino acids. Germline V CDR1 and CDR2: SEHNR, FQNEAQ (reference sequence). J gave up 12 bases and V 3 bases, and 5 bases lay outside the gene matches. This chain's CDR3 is CASSFIRTGDTF. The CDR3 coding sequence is TGTGCCAGCAGCTTTATTAGGACAGGGGACACCTTC.

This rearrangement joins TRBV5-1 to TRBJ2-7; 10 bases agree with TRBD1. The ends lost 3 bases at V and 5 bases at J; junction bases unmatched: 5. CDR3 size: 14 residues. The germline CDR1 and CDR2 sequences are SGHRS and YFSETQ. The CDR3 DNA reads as TGCGCCAGCAGCTGGGGGACAGGGGTAAACGAGCAGTACTTC. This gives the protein CASSWGTGVNEQYF.

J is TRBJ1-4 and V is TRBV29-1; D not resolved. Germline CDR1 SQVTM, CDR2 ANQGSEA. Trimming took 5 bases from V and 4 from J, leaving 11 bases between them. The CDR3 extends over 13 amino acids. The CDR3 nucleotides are TGCAGCGTTTCGAAGGGAGTTAATGAAAAACTGTTTTTT. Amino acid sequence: CSVSKGVNEKLFF.

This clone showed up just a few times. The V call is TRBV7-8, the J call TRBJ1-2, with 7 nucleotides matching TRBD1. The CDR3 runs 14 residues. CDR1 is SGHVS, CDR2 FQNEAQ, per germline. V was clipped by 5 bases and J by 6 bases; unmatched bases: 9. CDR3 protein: CASSKTGAPNGYTF. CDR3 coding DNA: TGTGCCAGCAGCAAAACAGGGGCCCCGAATGGCTACACCTTC.

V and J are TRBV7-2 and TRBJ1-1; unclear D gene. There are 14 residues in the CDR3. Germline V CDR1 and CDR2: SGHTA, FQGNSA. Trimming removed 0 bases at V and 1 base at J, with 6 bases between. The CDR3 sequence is CASSLAEGNTEAFF. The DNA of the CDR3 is TGTGCCAGCAGCTTAGCAGAGGGGAACACTGAAGCTTTCTTT.

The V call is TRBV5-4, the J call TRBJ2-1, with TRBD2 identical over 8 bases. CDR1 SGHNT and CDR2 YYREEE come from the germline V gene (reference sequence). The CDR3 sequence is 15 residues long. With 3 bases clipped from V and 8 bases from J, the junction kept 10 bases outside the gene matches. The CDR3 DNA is TGTGCCAGCAGCTCCCGTAGGACTAGCATCGATGAGCAGTTCTTC. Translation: CASSSRRTSIDEQFF.

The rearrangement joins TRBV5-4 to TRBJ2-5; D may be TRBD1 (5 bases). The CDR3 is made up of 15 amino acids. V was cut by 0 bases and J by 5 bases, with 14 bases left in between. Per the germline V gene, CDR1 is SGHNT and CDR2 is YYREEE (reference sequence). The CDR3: CASSLARGSVETQYF. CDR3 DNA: TGTGCCAGCAGCTTGGCTAGGGGTAGTGTCGAGACCCAGTACTTC. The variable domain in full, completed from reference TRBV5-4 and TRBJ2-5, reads ETGVTQSPTHLIKTRGQQVTLRCSSQSGHNTVSWYQQALGQGPQFIFQYYREEENGRGNFPPRFSGLQFPNYSSELNVNALELDDSALYLCASSLARGSVETQYFGPGTRLLVL.

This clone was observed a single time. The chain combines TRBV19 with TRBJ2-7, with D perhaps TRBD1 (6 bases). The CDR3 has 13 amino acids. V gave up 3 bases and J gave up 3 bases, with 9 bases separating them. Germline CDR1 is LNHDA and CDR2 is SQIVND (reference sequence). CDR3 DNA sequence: TGTGCCAGTAGTATCTTGACAGGCTACGAGCAGTACTTC. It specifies CASSILTGYEQYF.

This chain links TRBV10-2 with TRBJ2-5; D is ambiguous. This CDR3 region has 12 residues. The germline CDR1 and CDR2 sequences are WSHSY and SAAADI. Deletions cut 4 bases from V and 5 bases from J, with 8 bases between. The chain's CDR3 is CASSASGETQYF. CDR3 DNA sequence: TGCGCCAGCAGTGCGTCCGGGGAGACCCAGTACTTC.

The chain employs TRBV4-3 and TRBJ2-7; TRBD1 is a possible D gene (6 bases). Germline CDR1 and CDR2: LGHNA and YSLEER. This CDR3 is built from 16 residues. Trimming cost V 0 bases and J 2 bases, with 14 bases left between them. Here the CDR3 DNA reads TGCGCCAGCAGCCAAGATGAGGGGACATTTACCTACGAGCAGTACTTC. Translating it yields CASSQDEGTFTYEQYF.

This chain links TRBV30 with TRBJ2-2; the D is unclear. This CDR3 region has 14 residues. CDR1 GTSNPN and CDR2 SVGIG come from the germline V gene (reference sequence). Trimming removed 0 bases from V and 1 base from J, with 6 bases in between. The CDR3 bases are TGTGCCTGGAGTGTTCACAGGAACACCGGGGAGCTGTTTTTT. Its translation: CAWSVHRNTGELFF.

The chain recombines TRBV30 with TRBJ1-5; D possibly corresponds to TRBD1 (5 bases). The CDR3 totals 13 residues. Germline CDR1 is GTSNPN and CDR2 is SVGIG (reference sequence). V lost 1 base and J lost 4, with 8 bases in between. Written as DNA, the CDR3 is TGTGCCTGGAGTGCACCAGGGAATCAGCCCCAGCATTTT. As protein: CAWSAPGNQPQHF.

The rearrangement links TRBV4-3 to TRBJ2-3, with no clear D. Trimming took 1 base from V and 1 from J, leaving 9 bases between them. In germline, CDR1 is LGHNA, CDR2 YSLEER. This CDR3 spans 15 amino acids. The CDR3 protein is CASSQGSYRTDTQYF. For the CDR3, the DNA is TGCGCCAGCAGCCAAGGGAGCTACCGCACAGATACGCAGTATTTT.

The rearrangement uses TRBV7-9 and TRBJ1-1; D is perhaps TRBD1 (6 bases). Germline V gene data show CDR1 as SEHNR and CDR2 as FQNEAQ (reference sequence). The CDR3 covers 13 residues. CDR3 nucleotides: TGTGGGTCTGGAAGGGGGGGGACCACTGAAGCTTTCTTT. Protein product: CGSGRGGTTEAFF. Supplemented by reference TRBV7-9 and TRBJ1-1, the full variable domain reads DTGVSQNPRHKITKRGQNVTFRCDPISEHNRLYWYRQTLGQGPEFLTYFQNEAQLEKSRLLSDRFSAERPKGSFSTLEIQRTEQGDSAMYLCGSGRGGTTEAFFGQGTRLTVV.

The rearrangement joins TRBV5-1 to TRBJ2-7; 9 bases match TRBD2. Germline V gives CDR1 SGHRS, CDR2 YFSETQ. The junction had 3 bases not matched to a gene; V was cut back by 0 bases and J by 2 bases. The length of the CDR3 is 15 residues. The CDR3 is CASSLGLAETYEQYF. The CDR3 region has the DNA TGCGCCAGCAGCTTGGGACTAGCGGAAACCTACGAGCAGTACTTC. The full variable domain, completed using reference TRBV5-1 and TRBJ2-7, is KAGVTQTPRYLIKTRGQQVTLSCSPISGHRSVSWYQQTPGQGLQFLFEYFSETQRNKGNFPGRFSGRQFSNSRSEMNVSTLELGDSALYLCASSLGLAETYEQYFGPGTRLTVT.

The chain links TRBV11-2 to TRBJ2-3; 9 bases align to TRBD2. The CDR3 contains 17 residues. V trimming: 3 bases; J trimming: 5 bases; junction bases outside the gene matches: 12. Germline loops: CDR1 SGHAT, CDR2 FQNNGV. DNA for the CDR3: TGTGCCAGCAGCTTGCGGCCGCGGGAGGGCCTAGGAGATACGCAGTATTTT. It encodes CASSLRPREGLGDTQYF.

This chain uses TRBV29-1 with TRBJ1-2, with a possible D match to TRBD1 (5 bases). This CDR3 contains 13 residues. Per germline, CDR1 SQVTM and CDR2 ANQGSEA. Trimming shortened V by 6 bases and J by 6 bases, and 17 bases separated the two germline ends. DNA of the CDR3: TGCAGCGTCGATGCCCAGGGTAAAGATGGCTACACCTTC. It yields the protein CSVDAQGKDGYTF.

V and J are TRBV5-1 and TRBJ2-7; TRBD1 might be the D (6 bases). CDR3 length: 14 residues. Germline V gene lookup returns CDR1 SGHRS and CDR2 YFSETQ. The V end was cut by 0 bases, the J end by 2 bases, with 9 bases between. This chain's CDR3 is CASSLEAGAYEQYF. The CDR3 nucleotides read TGCGCCAGCAGCTTGGAGGCAGGGGCCTACGAGCAGTACTTC.

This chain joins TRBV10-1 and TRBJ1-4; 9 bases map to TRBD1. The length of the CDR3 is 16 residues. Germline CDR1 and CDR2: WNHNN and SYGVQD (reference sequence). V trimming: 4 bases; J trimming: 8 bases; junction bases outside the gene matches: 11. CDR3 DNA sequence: TGCGCCAGCAGTGGAAATCCGGGACAGGGATTCGAAAAACTGTTTTTT. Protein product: CASSGNPGQGFEKLFF.